The 32 T cell receptor beta chains reported below all come from one sample, sequenced in a study of cytomegalovirus exposure and HLA in healthy donors. A multiplex PCR was run with 60 Vbeta primers and 13 Jbeta primers. Generated by immunoSEQ multiplex PCR, the TCRdb table keeps only in-frame clones and is missing some. The data contain about 180,000 clones, over 80% of them singletons. The sequenced material came from PBMCs. Receptor source: a girl aged 10 to 17 in good health and CMV-seropositive.

The chain recombines TRBV27 with TRBJ2-3, with 11 bases fitting TRBD2. CDR1 and CDR2 (germline): MNHEY, SMNVEV (reference sequence). There are 21 residues in the CDR3. The V gene end was trimmed by 4 bases and the J gene end by 0 bases; junction bases not matched to a gene: 18. The CDR3 loop is CASSSTISGRAGVGSTDTQYF. The CDR3 coding sequence is TGTGCCAGCAGTTCAACAATTAGCGGGAGGGCCGGGGTGGGTAGCACAGATACGCAGTATTTT.

This clone was detected once. The same CDR3 can be traced to other DNA sequences in this sample. The chain is built from TRBV11-3 and TRBJ1-1, with 7 bases lining up with TRBD1. J was trimmed by 1 base and V by 1 base; bases with no gene match: 0. CDR1 is SGHNT and CDR2 is YENEEA in the germline V gene. The CDR3 totals 14 residues. The CDR3 loop reads CASSLGTGNTEAFF. The CDR3, as DNA: TGTGCCAGCAGCTTAGGGACAGGGAACACTGAAGCTTTCTTT.

This clone occurred once. This sequence joins TRBV4-2 and TRBJ1-5, with TRBD1 identical over 11 bases. Germline CDR1 reads LGHNA; CDR2 reads YNFKEQ. The CDR3 is 17 amino acids. J lost 7 bases, V lost 0 bases, and 8 bases had no gene match. In DNA, the CDR3 is TGTGCCAGCAGCCAAGAGGGGGACAGGGGGTACGGGCAGCCCCAGCATTTT. Amino acid sequence: CASSQEGDRGYGQPQHF.

The V gene is TRBV4-2, the J gene TRBJ2-7; TRBD2 is a possible D gene (5 bases). The V gene's germline CDR1 is LGHNA and CDR2 YNFKEQ. The CDR3 spans 14 residues. The V and J ends lost 4 bases and 3 bases respectively, with 13 bases between them. The CDR3 sequence: CASSPQARGYEQYF. The CDR3 DNA reads as TGTGCCAGCAGCCCTCAGGCTCGGGGCTACGAGCAGTACTTC.

This clone was seen a single time. The CDR3, as DNA: TGTGCCAGCAGTATCCGGGACAGGGGCTACGAGCAGTACTTC. Its translation is CASSIRDRGYEQYF. The chain has TRBV6-5 and TRBJ2-7, with 10 nucleotides matching TRBD1. The CDR3 is 14 amino acids. Per germline, CDR1 MNHEY and CDR2 SVGAGI. V was clipped by 5 bases and J by 3 bases; unmatched bases: 4.

This clone appeared once. The chain links TRBV29-1 to TRBJ1-3; D uncertain. The germline CDR1 and CDR2 sequences are SQVTM and ANQGSEA. Deletions cut 2 bases from V and 2 bases from J, with 10 bases between. The CDR3 totals 14 residues. CDR3 sequence reads: CSVELWAPGNTIYF. CDR3 DNA: TGCAGCGTTGAACTCTGGGCTCCTGGAAACACCATATATTTT.

This clone was seen a single time. The CDR3 nucleotides are TGTGCCAGCAGCTTGGCGGGACAGGGACGGTACGAGCAGTACTTC. Translated: CASSLAGQGRYEQYF. This chain connects TRBV7-6 to TRBJ2-7; TRBD1 aligns across 9 bases. V lost 3 bases and J lost 4; bases outside the gene matches: 7. Germline V gene sequence: CDR1 SGHVS, CDR2 FNYEAQ. This CDR3 has 15 residues.

This chain links TRBV29-1 with TRBJ1-1; TRBD1 is a possible D gene (6 bases). The CDR3 consists of 13 residues. The germline gives CDR1 SQVTM, CDR2 ANQGSEA. V was clipped by 1 base and J by 3 bases, with 9 bases between them. DNA of the CDR3: TGCAGCGTTGAAGTGAACAGGGACACTGAAGCTTTCTTT. This gives the protein CSVEVNRDTEAFF.

The V call is TRBV2, the J call TRBJ2-6; 11 bases are shared with TRBD2. V shed 6 bases, J shed 1 base, and the junction held 8 bases outside the gene matches. Germline CDR1 and CDR2: SNHLY and FYNNEI. The CDR3 has 18 residues. The CDR3 protein is CASRPLAGGRSGANVLTF. The CDR3 DNA sequence: TGTGCCAGCAGACCCCTAGCGGGAGGAAGATCTGGGGCCAACGTCCTGACTTTC.

This clone was seen only a few times. J is TRBJ1-5 and V is TRBV6-1; 12 nucleotides agree with TRBD1. The V gene end was trimmed by 4 bases and the J gene end by 6 bases; junction bases not matched to a gene: 4. The CDR3 consists of 15 residues. Germline CDR1 MNHNS, CDR2 SASEGT. CDR3 coding DNA: TGTGCCAGCAGTGGGGACAGGGGGCGCGGTCAGCCCCAGCATTTT. Encoded protein: CASSGDRGRGQPQHF.

The chain links TRBV6-1 to TRBJ2-1; weak D call: TRBD1 (5 bases). The CDR3 covers 13 residues. The germline V gene has CDR1 MNHNS and CDR2 SASEGT. Trimming pared 2 bases from V and 7 bases from J, leaving 9 bases between. In nucleotides, the CDR3 is TGTGCCAGCAGTGAAAGGGGATGGAATGAGCAGTTCTTC. Protein product: CASSERGWNEQFF.

The V call is TRBV6-1, the J call TRBJ2-2; D is uncertain. The CDR3 has 16 amino acids. Germline V gives CDR1 MNHNS, CDR2 SASEGT. Trimming shortened V by 1 base and J by 1 base, and 10 bases separated the two germline ends. The CDR3 loop reads CASSEVVAENTGELFF. CDR3 DNA: TGTGCCAGCAGTGAAGTGGTGGCGGAGAACACCGGGGAGCTGTTTTTT.

V usage is TRBV13 and J usage is TRBJ2-1; 7 nucleotides align to TRBD2. Unmatched junction bases numbered 4, after V lost 0 bases and J lost 5 bases. Germline lookup yields CDR1 PRHDT and CDR2 FYEKMQ (reference sequence). The CDR3 totals 15 residues. The CDR3 DNA is TGTGCCAGCAGCTTAGGGGGAGGGCCAAACAATGAGCAGTTCTTC. Protein sequence: CASSLGGGPNNEQFF.

The chain combines TRBV6-4 with TRBJ2-7; 7 bases match TRBD1. Trimming took 5 bases from V and 3 from J; bases not matched to a gene: 7. CDR3 length equals 14 residues. CDR1 and CDR2 from the germline V gene are MRHNA and SNTAGT. DNA for the CDR3: TGTGCCAGCAGTTTCCAGGGGGTAGGCTACGAGCAGTACTTC. Its protein product is CASSFQGVGYEQYF.

The chain has TRBV10-3 and TRBJ1-2; 11 bases line up with TRBD1. The trim removed 3 bases at V and 5 bases at J, leaving 5 bases unmatched. In germline, CDR1 is ENHRY, CDR2 SYGVKD. The CDR3 consists of 15 residues. CDR3: CAISEGTGGSYGYTF. In DNA, the CDR3 is TGTGCCATCAGTGAAGGGACAGGGGGATCGTATGGCTACACCTTC.

The chain carries TRBV9 and TRBJ2-2; the match to TRBD1 covers 9 bases. J lost 5 bases, V lost 3 bases, and 14 bases had no gene match. From germline, CDR1 is SGDLS and CDR2 YYNGEE. The CDR3 is 18 amino acids. This CDR3 reads CASSAQWSGQGLTGELFF. DNA of the CDR3: TGTGCCAGCAGCGCCCAGTGGTCGGGACAGGGATTAACCGGGGAGCTGTTTTTT.

This chain connects TRBV27 to TRBJ1-2, with D possibly matching TRBD1 (5 bases). This CDR3 has 14 amino acids. The V and J ends lost 1 base and 7 bases respectively, with 13 bases between them. CDR1 and CDR2 from the germline V gene are MNHEY and SMNVEV (reference sequence). CDR3: CASSLWQGTGGYTF. CDR3 in DNA: TGTGCCAGCAGTTTATGGCAGGGAACTGGTGGCTACACCTTC.

V is TRBV5-6 and J is TRBJ2-1; 7 bases agree with TRBD2. The CDR3 runs to 15 residues. Looked up from germline, CDR1 is SGHDT and CDR2 is YYEEEE. V was pared by 2 bases and J by 0 bases, with 2 bases of the junction left unmatched. CDR3 in DNA: TGTGCCAGCAGCTTAGCGGGGAGCTCCTACAATGAGCAGTTCTTC. Encoded protein: CASSLAGSSYNEQFF.

This clone was detected once. The chain is built from TRBV5-1 and TRBJ2-7; TRBD2 aligns across 8 bases. Germline loops: CDR1 SGHRS, CDR2 YFSETQ. The CDR3 has 14 residues. V shed 2 bases and J 3 bases; nucleotides not matched to a gene: 4. The CDR3 nucleotides are TGCGCCAGCAGCTTTCGGGAGGGGGGCTACGAGCAGTACTTC. It encodes CASSFREGGYEQYF.

This chain links TRBV29-1 with TRBJ2-7; D call uncertain. Germline values: CDR1 SQVTM, CDR2 ANQGSEA. Trimming pared 1 base from V and 2 bases from J, leaving 15 bases between. The length of the CDR3 is 15 residues. The CDR3, as DNA: TGCAGCGTTGAAGTAGAAAATCCATCAACCTACGAGCAGTACTTC. Protein: CSVEVENPSTYEQYF.

The chain is built from TRBV27 and TRBJ2-7; TRBD1 agrees at 7 bases. There are 14 residues in the CDR3. CDR1 is MNHEY, CDR2 SMNVEV, per germline (reference sequence). V trimming: 5 bases; J trimming: 2 bases; junction bases outside the gene matches: 6. CDR3 nucleotides: TGTGCCAGCAGTGCCGGGACAGCCCCCTACGAGCAGTACTTC. Its translation is CASSAGTAPYEQYF.

This clone was counted a few times. The chain couples TRBV11-2 to TRBJ1-1; tentatively, D is TRBD1 (6 bases). V dropped 7 bases and J dropped 5 bases, with 23 bases sitting between them. The length of the CDR3 is 16 residues. Germline assignment: CDR1 SGHAT and CDR2 FQNNGV. The chain's CDR3 is CASTFSDSYVETEAFF. Written as DNA, the CDR3 is TGTGCCAGCACCTTTTCGGACAGCTACGTCGAGACTGAAGCTTTCTTT. The full variable domain, rest sourced from reference TRBV11-2 and TRBJ1-1, is EAGVAQSPRYKIIEKRQSVAFWCNPISGHATLYWYQQILGQGPKLLIQFQNNGVVDDSQLPKDRFSAERLKGVDSTLKIQPAKLEDSAVYLCASTFSDSYVETEAFFGQGTRLTVV.

In this sample, this clone turned up once. This rearrangement joins TRBV4-2 to TRBJ2-7, with TRBD2 matching 10 bases. Germline CDR1 and CDR2: LGHNA and YNFKEQ. The CDR3 extends over 16 amino acids. Trimming at V came to 1 base and at J to 6 bases, leaving 9 bases not matched to a gene. CDR3 nucleotide sequence: TGTGCCAGCAGCCAAGGAGGCAGCGGGAGGGCGGGCGAGCAGTACTTC. The encoded protein is CASSQGGSGRAGEQYF.

This chain connects TRBV7-9 to TRBJ2-1; 8 positions agree with TRBD2. CDR3 size: 16 residues. Germline V gene data show CDR1 as SEHNR and CDR2 as FQNEAQ (reference sequence). V trimming: 5 bases; J trimming: 0 bases; junction bases outside the gene matches: 6. CDR3 residues: CASSLAGGRSYNEQFF. CDR3 nucleotide sequence: TGTGCCAGCAGCCTCGCGGGGGGACGCTCCTACAATGAGCAGTTCTTC.

This clone came up a few times. This sequence joins TRBV5-1 and TRBJ2-1; 9 nucleotides match TRBD2. Trimming took 4 bases from V and 2 from J; bases not matched to a gene: 13. The germline CDR1 and CDR2 sequences are SGHRS and YFSETQ. This CDR3 contains 18 residues. The CDR3: CASSMDPRLAVAYNEQFF. The CDR3 DNA reads as TGCGCCAGCAGCATGGACCCGCGACTAGCGGTCGCCTACAATGAGCAGTTCTTC.

The V gene is TRBV11-2, the J gene TRBJ2-7; the match to TRBD2 covers 7 bases. Unmatched junction bases numbered 13, after V lost 6 bases and J lost 2 bases. The CDR3 runs to 16 residues. Per germline, CDR1 SGHAT and CDR2 FQNNGV. The CDR3 spells CASSLTPGLGPYEQYF. The CDR3, as DNA: TGTGCCAGCAGTTTGACCCCCGGACTAGGTCCCTACGAGCAGTACTTC.

This chain links TRBV18 with TRBJ1-1; D not resolved. This CDR3 spans 13 amino acids. The V gene lost 7 bases and the J gene lost 2 bases, with 11 bases spanning the gap. CDR1 and CDR2 from the germline V gene are KGHSH and LQKENI. The DNA of the CDR3 is TGTGCCAGCTTCTCCCAGGCCAACACTGAAGCTTTCTTT. Translation gives CASFSQANTEAFF.

Only one count was recorded for this clone. This chain links TRBV27 with TRBJ2-2, with TRBD2 matching over 12 bases. With V trimmed by 6 bases and J by 4 bases, 9 bases remained unmatched. The germline CDR1 and CDR2 sequences are MNHEY and SMNVEV (reference sequence). CDR3 length: 17 amino acids. The CDR3 here is CASRLGLAGGFTGELFF. Written as DNA, the CDR3 is TGTGCCAGCAGGCTCGGGCTAGCGGGAGGGTTCACCGGGGAGCTGTTTTTT.

V is TRBV6-5 and J is TRBJ2-1, with D possibly matching TRBD2 (5 bases). This CDR3 region has 15 residues. Germline V gene sequence: CDR1 MNHEY, CDR2 SVGAGI. V was trimmed by 2 bases and J by 2 bases, leaving 10 bases between them. CDR3 bases: TGTGCCAGCAGTTACAGCGGTAACACCTACAATGAGCAGTTCTTC. Residues: CASSYSGNTYNEQFF.

The V and J genes are TRBV4-2 and TRBJ2-7; TRBD2 matches at 7 bases. Germline assignment: CDR1 LGHNA and CDR2 YNFKEQ. V was pared by 1 base and J by 6 bases, with 6 bases of the junction left unmatched. CDR3 length: 14 residues. CDR3 amino acids: CASSQGGGEREQYF. The CDR3 region has the DNA TGTGCCAGCAGCCAAGGCGGGGGTGAACGCGAGCAGTACTTC.

The chain recombines TRBV10-3 with TRBJ2-1; D gene unclear. With 5 bases removed from V and 7 bases from J, the gap between germline ends came to 15 bases. Germline values: CDR1 ENHRY, CDR2 SYGVKD. This CDR3 is 14 amino acids long. The CDR3 sequence is CAISTLESLNEQFF. The CDR3 bases are TGTGCCATCAGTACCCTCGAGAGCCTGAATGAGCAGTTCTTC.

This clone showed up just once. The chain joins TRBV11-2 to TRBJ2-3, with TRBD2 matching 12 bases. Germline V gene data show CDR1 as SGHAT and CDR2 as FQNNGV. The CDR3 totals 16 residues. V lost 2 bases, J lost 4 bases, and 4 bases stayed unmatched. CDR3 in amino acids: CASSLKLAGGSDTQYF. CDR3 coding DNA: TGTGCCAGCAGCTTAAAACTAGCGGGAGGTTCAGATACGCAGTATTTT.